A selection of T cell receptor beta chains follows, all from one sample in a study of CD8 T cells in ankylosing spondylitis. One entry per CDR3 protein, called by TCRdb with MiXCR from the 5' RACE reads. The sample carries roughly 440,000 distinct CDR3 sequences, about a sixth recorded once. The material sequenced was blood, either unsorted or a sorted T cell fraction (not recorded which). These receptors originate from a male donor with ankylosing spondylitis. The CDR3 runs from the conserved cysteine through the conserved F or W. The order of the fields is J gene, D gene, clone size, V gene, CDR3 protein, CDR3 DNA. The D gene is left open where the match is weak. Clone size, where shown, is once, few, many, or a class for clones that have expanded.

TRBJ1-5 | NA | few | TRBV25-1 | CASSALGPGQPQHF | TGTGCCAGCAGTGCTTTAGGGCCGGGTCAGCCCCAGCATTTT
TRBJ2-7 | TRBD2 | many | TRBV5-1 | CASSLEPRESYEQYF | TGCGCCAGCAGCTTGGAACCGCGGGAGTCCTACGAGCAGTACTTC
TRBJ2-5 | NA | NA | TRBV14 | CASSQRPQPRETQYF | TGTGCCAGCAGCCAAAGGCCCCAACCACGGGAGACCCAGTACTTC
TRBJ2-1 | NA | NA | TRBV6-5 | CASSYQGTPYNEQFF | TGTGCCAGCAGTTACCAAGGGACTCCCTACAATGAGCAGTTCTTC
TRBJ1-3 | TRBD1 | NA | TRBV7-3 | CASSQQGGPGNTIYF | TGTGCCAGCAGCCAACAGGGGGGTCCTGGAAACACCATATATTTT
TRBJ2-5 | NA | many | TRBV28 | CASRPPRVETQYF | TGTGCCAGCAGGCCACCCAGGGTGGAGACCCAGTACTTC
TRBJ1-4 | NA | NA | TRBV30 | CAWSPLGGTNEKLFF | TGTGCCTGGAGTCCCCTGGGGGGCACTAATGAAAAACTGTTTTTT
TRBJ1-4 | TRBD1 | NA | TRBV28 | CASATILSGTGREKLFF | TGTGCCAGCGCCACAATCCTTTCCGGGACAGGGCGGGAAAAACTGTTTTTT
TRBJ2-7 | NA | many | TRBV12-3/TRBV12-4 | CASSSVYEQYF | TGTGCCAGCAGTTCGGTATACGAGCAGTACTTC
TRBJ2-7 | NA | many | TRBV6-5 | CASSYTGRGYEQYF | TGTGCCAGCAGTTACACCGGGAGAGGGTACGAGCAGTACTTC
TRBJ1-5 | NA | NA | TRBV30 | CAWSVGQGNQPQHF | TGTGCCTGGAGTGTAGGGCAGGGGAATCAGCCCCAGCATTTT
TRBJ1-2 | NA | NA | TRBV18 | CASSLGEYYGYTF | TGTGCCAGCTCACTTGGGGAGTACTATGGCTACACCTTC
TRBJ2-5 | NA | NA | TRBV7-7 | CASSLSGHPQETQYF | TGTGCTAGCAGCCTCTCGGGTCACCCCCAAGAGACCCAGTACTTC
TRBJ2-7 | TRBD2 | many | TRBV24-1 | CATSAWIAGAYEQYF | TGTGCCACCAGTGCGTGGATAGCGGGAGCCTACGAGCAGTACTTC
TRBJ2-1 | NA | NA | TRBV7-8 | CASSLTRGRSYNEQFF | TGTGCCAGCAGCTTAACCCGTGGGCGTAGCTACAATGAGCAGTTCTTC
TRBJ2-1 | NA | NA | TRBV7-2 | CASSWGGGRESYNEQFF | TGTGCCAGCAGCTGGGGAGGGGGCCGGGAATCCTACAATGAGCAGTTCTTC
TRBJ1-6 | NA | NA | TRBV19 | CASSTGMESPLHF | TGTGCCAGTTCAACAGGGATGGAATCACCCCTCCACTTT
TRBJ2-5 | TRBD1 | NA | TRBV12-5 | CASGWTGETQYF | TGTGCTAGTGGTTGGACAGGAGAGACCCAGTACTTC
TRBJ2-1 | NA | few | TRBV29-1 | CSVLGGSYNEQFF | TGCAGCGTCCTTGGGGGTTCCTACAATGAGCAGTTCTTC
TRBJ2-1 | TRBD1 | NA | TRBV6-1 | CASTLVGTGYNEQFF | TGTGCCAGCACCCTAGTGGGGACAGGGTACAATGAGCAGTTCTTC
TRBJ1-2 | NA | few | TRBV7-9 | CASSSAHRVTF | TGTGCCAGCAGCTCCGCCCACAGGGTAACCTTC
TRBJ2-7 | NA | NA | TRBV4-1 | CASSQDRVDYEQYF | TGCGCCAGCAGCCAAGATCGGGTAGACTACGAGCAGTACTTC